This TCR beta chain originates from a study of blood T cell repertoires in COVID-19 (dated by TCRdb to the early 2020s). Context from the whole study: Collaborator samples came from the United States, Italy and Spain and covered acute and convalescent phases of COVID-19. The prospective study material was composed of cDNA or gDNA derived from T cells, B-cell-depleted T cells, or PBMCs. HLA class I and class II types, where available, came from metadata supplied by the sample provider rather than from assay-based typing. The sample metadata nearly always contained a de-identified subject ID, COVID-19 status, age in years and sex. The repertoires were released in a freely available public database intended as a resource for research on the immune response to SARS-CoV-2. Deeply sampled blood TCRbeta repertoires from subjects exposed to, actively infected with, or recovered from COVID-19 were included in the dataset. The samples were drawn from the first 160 participants of the ongoing ImmuneRACE study and from 950 to 1,500 subjects provided by 6 global collaborators. On the study overall, not on this receptor specifically: The amount of clinical and demographic metadata varied by source and participant and was provided uncurated.

In the prospective study, participants were roughly 18 to 90 years old, resided in 25 or so geographic areas of the United States, and were enrolled through a virtual design. To assign participants to cohorts, the prospective study relied on clinical history that participants themselves reported in a screening survey and a study questionnaire. Exposed participants had been in contact, within 2 weeks of entering the study, with a person who had a PCR-confirmed or clinician-diagnosed case of COVID-19. Mobile phlebotomists in the prospective study collected whole blood, serum and a nasopharyngeal or oropharyngeal swab from every participant. Participants in the prospective study had the option to provide additional blood draws and questionnaires over a roughly two-month period. Before DNA extraction, prospective study blood samples were shipped either frozen or at room temperature. TCRbeta CDR3 regions were amplified from genomic DNA by means of the immunoSEQ Assay, a bias-controlled multiplex PCR. For the original study's pipeline: Within the assay, amplification of reference gene primers was used to estimate how many nucleated cells each sample contained. To quantify the absolute abundance of each unique TCRbeta CDR3 rearrangement, sequence reads were collapsed and filtered. For each sample, productive Simpson clonality was calculated as the square root of Simpson's diversity index over productive rearrangements. TCRdb carries this immuneACCESS record with in-frame sequences only. Its versions omit some clonotypes, under half of them owing to an unresolved V gene in the studies checked, with the rest unexplained. V, J and clone size were drawn from that table, and D and trimming were deduced from the DNA. The sample table lists roughly 240,000 clones, 85% to 90% of them with a count of one. The top ten clones comprise around 0.85% of the sample.

V is shortened by 5 bases, J by 0 bases, and the region joining them spans 12 bases. Measured from the cysteine to the phenylalanine, the CDR3 is 15 residues long. Kept here is only the CDR3 DNA, which spans 45 bases and is read in frame from base 1. CDR1 SGHRS and CDR2 YFSETQ are derived from the germline V gene. The table lists this clone with a few counts. It has no known antigen specificity. The record has no base qualities; no much larger clone is one base away. The sample comprised PBMCs or T cells enriched from blood (not recorded which). The TCR originated in a man aged 50 or older who had been exposed to COVID-19. The rearranged segments are TRBV5-1 and TRBJ1-3; a tentative D match to TRBD1 spans 6 bases. This receptor has the CDR3 CASRNTGSSGNTIYF. The nucleotides read TGCGCCAGCAGGAATACAGGGAGCTCTGGAAACACCATATATTTT. The full variable domain, completed from the reference TRBV5-1 and TRBJ1-3 proteins outside the CDR3, reads KAGVTQTPRYLIKTRGQQVTLSCSPISGHRSVSWYQQTPGQGLQFLFEYFSETQRNKGNFPGRFSGRQFSNSRSEMNVSTLELGDSALYLCASRNTGSSGNTIYFGEGSWLTVV.